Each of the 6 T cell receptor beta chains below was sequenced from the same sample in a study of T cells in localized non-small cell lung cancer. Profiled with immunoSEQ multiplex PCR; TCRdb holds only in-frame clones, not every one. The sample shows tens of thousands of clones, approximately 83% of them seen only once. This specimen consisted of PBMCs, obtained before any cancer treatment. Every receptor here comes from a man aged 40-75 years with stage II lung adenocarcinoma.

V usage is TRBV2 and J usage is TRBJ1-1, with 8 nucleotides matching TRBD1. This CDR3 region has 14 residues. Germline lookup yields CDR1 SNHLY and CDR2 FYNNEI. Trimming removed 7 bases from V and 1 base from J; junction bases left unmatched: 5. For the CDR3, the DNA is TGTGCCAGCAAAGCCGGGACAGGGAACACTGAAGCTTTCTTT. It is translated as CASKAGTGNTEAFF. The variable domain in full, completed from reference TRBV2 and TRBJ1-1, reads EPEVTQTPSHQVTQMGQEVILRCVPISNHLYFYWYRQILGQKVEFLVSFYNNEISEKSEIFDDQFSVERPDGSNFTLKIRSTKLEDSAMYFCASKAGTGNTEAFFGQGTRLTVV.

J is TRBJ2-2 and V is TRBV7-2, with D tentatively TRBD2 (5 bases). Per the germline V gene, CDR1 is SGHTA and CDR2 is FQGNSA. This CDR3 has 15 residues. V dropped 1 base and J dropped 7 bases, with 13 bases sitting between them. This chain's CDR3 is CASSLELVSDGELFF. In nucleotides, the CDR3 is TGTGCCAGCAGCTTAGAACTAGTGTCGGACGGGGAGCTGTTTTTT.

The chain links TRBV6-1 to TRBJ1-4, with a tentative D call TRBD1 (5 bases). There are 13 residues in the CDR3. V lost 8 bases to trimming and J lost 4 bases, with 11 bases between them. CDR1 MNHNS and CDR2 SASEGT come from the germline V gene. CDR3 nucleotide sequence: TGTGCCAGCTTACGGGGCCTTAATGAAAAACTGTTTTTT. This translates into CASLRGLNEKLFF.

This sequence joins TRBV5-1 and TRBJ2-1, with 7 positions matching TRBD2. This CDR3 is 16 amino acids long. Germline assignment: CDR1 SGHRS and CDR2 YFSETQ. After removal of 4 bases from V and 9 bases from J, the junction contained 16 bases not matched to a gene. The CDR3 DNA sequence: TGCGCCAGCAGCCTCGCGGGAGATAGATATCTCGGTGAGCAGTTCTTC. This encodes CASSLAGDRYLGEQFF.

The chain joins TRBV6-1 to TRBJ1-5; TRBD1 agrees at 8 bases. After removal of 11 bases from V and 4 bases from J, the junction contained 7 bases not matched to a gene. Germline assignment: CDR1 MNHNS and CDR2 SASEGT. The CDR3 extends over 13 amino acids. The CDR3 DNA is TGTGCCTGCGAAGGACAGGGAAATCAGCCCCAGCATTTT. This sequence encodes CACEGQGNQPQHF.

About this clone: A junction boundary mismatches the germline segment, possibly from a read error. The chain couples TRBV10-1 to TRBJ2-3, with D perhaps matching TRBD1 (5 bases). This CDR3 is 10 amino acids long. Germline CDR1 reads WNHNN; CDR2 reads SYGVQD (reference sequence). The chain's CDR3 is CASSESSRAF. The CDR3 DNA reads TGCGCCAGCAGTGAGTCCAGCAGGGCTTTT.